The entry below gives a single T cell receptor (beta chain) sequence along with its context. These data belong to a study of technical replicates of blood from several donors. V dropped 0 bases and J dropped 0; count of bases not matched to a gene: 8. The length of the CDR3 is 18 residues. Germline CDR1 is SGHRS and CDR2 is YFSETQ. Libraries were prepared by immunoSEQ multiplex PCR; TCRdb keeps only in-frame clonotypes and omits some of them. In the table there are about 81,000 clones, roughly 96% of which are singletons. The genes are TRBV5-1 and TRBJ2-1; 8 bases align to TRBD2. Sample: T cells isolated from PBMCs. The TCR comes from a human donor in good health. CDR3 sequence reads: CASSLVGSGISSYNEQFF. Here the CDR3 DNA reads TGCGCCAGCAGCTTGGTCGGTAGCGGGATCAGCTCCTACAATGAGCAGTTCTTC.